This entry concerns a single T cell receptor (beta chain). This clone was observed a handful of times. Its antigen is still unknown. The sample holds no much larger clone one base away, and base qualities are not on file. TCRbeta CDR3 regions were amplified from genomic DNA by means of the immunoSEQ Assay, a bias-controlled multiplex PCR. In the authors' own workflow: The number of nucleated cells in each sample was estimated by amplification of reference gene primers within the assay. To quantify the absolute abundance of each unique TCRbeta CDR3 rearrangement, sequence reads were collapsed and filtered. For each sample, productive Simpson clonality was calculated as the square root of Simpson's diversity index across productive rearrangements. Not all clones reach the TCRdb copy of this immuneACCESS table, which keeps in-frame sequences only. Checked studies attribute under half of the gap to unresolved V genes and leave the rest unexplained. The V and J calls and the clone size are those of that table, but D and trimming were determined from the DNA. This sample gives hundreds of thousands of clones in total; approximately 90% of them show up just once. The ten largest clones represent about 0.95% of the sample.

This sample was included in a study of blood T cell repertoires in COVID-19 (TCRdb year 2020). Notes on the research overall: The collaborator samples originated in the United States, Italy and Spain and spanned the acute and convalescent phases of COVID-19. The material from the prospective study consisted of cDNA or gDNA derived from T cells, B-cell-depleted T cells, or PBMCs. The dataset comprised deeply sampled blood TCRbeta repertoires from subjects exposed to, actively infected with, or recovered from COVID-19. The repertoires were made available in a free public database intended to serve as a resource for research on the immune response to SARS-CoV-2. Samples came from the ongoing ImmuneRACE study (first 160 participants) plus 1,254 subjects from 6 global collaborators. The sample metadata nearly always contained a de-identified subject ID, COVID-19 status, age in years and sex. Where available, HLA class I and class II types were taken from metadata supplied by the sample provider and were not determined by assay-based typing.

In the prospective study, participants were about 18 to 100 years old, resided in about two dozen geographic areas of the United States, and were enrolled through a virtual design. In the prospective study, cohorts were assigned on the basis of participant-reported clinical history obtained from a screening survey and a study questionnaire. A participant counted as exposed if, within 2 weeks of entering the study, that participant had been in contact with someone who had a PCR-confirmed or clinician-diagnosed COVID-19 case. Mobile phlebotomists in the prospective study collected whole blood, serum and a nasopharyngeal or oropharyngeal swab from every participant. Prospective study participants could optionally give additional blood draws and questionnaires over an approximately two-month period. Before DNA extraction, prospective study blood samples were shipped either frozen or at room temperature.

General findings and caveats noted by the study authors: Clinical and demographic metadata were provided uncurated, with the amount varying by source and participant.

V has 2 bases trimmed and J has 4 bases trimmed; junction bases matching no gene number 4. The germline V gene sets CDR1 to MDHEN and CDR2 to SYDVKM. The CDR3 runs 14 amino acids, cysteine and phenylalanine included. Only the CDR3 portion is preserved as DNA: 42 bases, with reading frame beginning at the first base. The sequenced material came from PBMCs or T cells enriched from blood (not recorded which). The receptor chain draws on TRBV28 and TRBJ1-2; TRBD1 fits 7 bases in the junction. The sequence was collected from a man aged 50 to 60 who had been exposed to COVID-19. The CDR3 protein is CASSLDRDGYGYTF. The DNA is as follows: TGTGCCAGCAGTTTAGACAGGGACGGCTATGGCTACACCTTC.